One TCR beta chain is described in this entry. This clone has a single count. Its recognized antigen is unknown. No base-level quality is on record; no much larger clone is a single base apart. Participants in the prospective study were aged about 18 to 95 years, lived in about two dozen United States geographic areas, and enrolled through a virtual design. Cohort assignment in the prospective study relied on participant-reported clinical history from a screening survey and a study questionnaire. In the prospective study, mobile phlebotomists collected whole blood, serum and a nasopharyngeal or oropharyngeal swab from each participant. Over a 2-month period, participants in the prospective study had the option of providing additional blood draws and questionnaires. Blood samples from the prospective study were shipped frozen or at room temperature prior to DNA extraction. These data originate in a study of blood T cell repertoires in COVID-19 (dated by TCRdb to about 2020). General notes on the study: The collaborator samples originated in the United States, Italy and Spain and spanned the acute and convalescent phases of COVID-19. Where HLA class I and class II types were available, the types were taken from metadata supplied by the sample provider, not from assay-based typing. The sample metadata nearly always contained a de-identified subject ID, COVID-19 status, age in years and sex. A freely available public database, intended as a resource for researchers studying the immune response to SARS-CoV-2, is where the repertoires were released. Deeply sampled blood TCRbeta repertoires from subjects exposed to, actively infected with, or recovered from COVID-19 were included in the dataset. The prospective study material was composed of cDNA or gDNA derived from T cells, B-cell-depleted T cells, or PBMCs. The samples were drawn from two sources: the first 160 participants of the ongoing ImmuneRACE study, and about 1,300 subjects contributed by 6 global collaborators.

Overall results and qualifications from the work: Clinical and demographic metadata were provided uncurated, with the amount varying by source and participant.

Trimming removed 0 bases from V and 3 bases from J; the gene matches leave 4 bases unexplained. Taken from cysteine to phenylalanine, the CDR3 has 15 residues. Left in the record is the CDR3 DNA by itself, 45 bases read in frame from the first base. Reading the germline V gene gives CDR1 ENHRY and CDR2 SYGVKD. TCRbeta CDR3 regions were amplified from genomic DNA by means of the immunoSEQ Assay, a bias-controlled multiplex PCR. As for the authors' bioinformatics: Within the assay, amplification of reference gene primers was used to estimate how many nucleated cells each sample contained. To quantify the absolute abundance of each unique TCRbeta CDR3 rearrangement, sequence reads were collapsed and filtered. For each sample, productive Simpson clonality was calculated by taking the square root of Simpson's diversity index across productive rearrangements. Imported from immuneACCESS, the table was reduced by TCRdb to in-frame sequences with V and J called. These copies leave out some clones; in studies compared against another copy, an unresolved V gene accounts for under half, and the cause of the remainder is not known. From that table come the V and J calls and clone size; the DNA was used to work out D and trimming. In this sample the table shows about 270,000 clones, roughly 93% of which occur a single time. About 2.1% of the sample is taken by the ten largest.

The receptor was derived from a middle-aged woman with acute COVID-19. Recombination joined TRBV10-3 with TRBJ2-7, and 8 junction bases match TRBD1. The sample taken for sequencing was PBMCs or T cells enriched from blood (not recorded which). The nucleotide sequence is TGTGCCATCAGTGAGTCCGGCAGGGGGCACTACGAGCAGTACTTC. The translation is CAISESGRGHYEQYF.